This T cell receptor (beta chain) was captured by sequencing in a study of graft-versus-host responses after intestinal transplantation. Study-wide points: Recipient marrow contained GvH clones, some of which appeared first in ileum or blood.

On this clone: Its antigen is as yet unknown.

Some clones are missing from TCRdb's copy, which holds only in-frame ones; the method was immunoSEQ multiplex PCR. This sample yields over 100,000 clones, of which about 92% are seen a single time; around 1.2% belongs to the top ten. V lost 0 bases to trimming and J lost 4 bases, with 11 bases between them. The CDR3 covers 15 residues. CDR1 is LNHDA and CDR2 is SQIVND in the germline V gene (reference sequence). The chain carries TRBV19 and TRBJ2-3; unclear D gene. The source is a human donor who was the organ donor for an intestinal transplant. Sequencing used unstimulated CD8+ T cells sorted from spleen or lymph node cells, obtained before transplant. The chain's CDR3 is CASSIDSQYSDTQYF. The CDR3 coding sequence is TGTGCCAGTAGTATAGATTCCCAATATTCAGATACGCAGTATTTT.